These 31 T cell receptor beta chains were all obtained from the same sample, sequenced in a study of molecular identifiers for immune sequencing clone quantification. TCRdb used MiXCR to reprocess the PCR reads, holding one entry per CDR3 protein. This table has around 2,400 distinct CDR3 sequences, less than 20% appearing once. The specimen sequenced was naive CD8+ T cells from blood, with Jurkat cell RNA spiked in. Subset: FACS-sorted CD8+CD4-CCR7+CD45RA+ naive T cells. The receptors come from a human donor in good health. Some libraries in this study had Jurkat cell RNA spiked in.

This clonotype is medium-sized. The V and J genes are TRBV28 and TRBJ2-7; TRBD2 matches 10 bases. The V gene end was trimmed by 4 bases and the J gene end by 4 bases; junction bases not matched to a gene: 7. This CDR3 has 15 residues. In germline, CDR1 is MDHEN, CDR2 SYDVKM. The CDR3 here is CASSYPLAGEYEQYF. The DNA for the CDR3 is TGTGCCAGCAGTTACCCCCTAGCGGGAGAGTACGAGCAGTACTTC.

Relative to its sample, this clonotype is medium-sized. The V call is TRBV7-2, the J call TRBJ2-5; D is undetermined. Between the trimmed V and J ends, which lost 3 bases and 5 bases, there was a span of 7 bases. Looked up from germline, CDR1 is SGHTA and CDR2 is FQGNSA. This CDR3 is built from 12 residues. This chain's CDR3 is CASSFSRETQYF. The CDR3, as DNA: TGTGCCAGCAGCTTCAGCCGGGAGACCCAGTACTTC.

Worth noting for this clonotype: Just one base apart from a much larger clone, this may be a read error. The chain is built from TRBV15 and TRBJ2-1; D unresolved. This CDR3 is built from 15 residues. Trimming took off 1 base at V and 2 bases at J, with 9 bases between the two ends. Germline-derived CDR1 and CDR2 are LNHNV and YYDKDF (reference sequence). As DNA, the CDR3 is TGTGCCACCAGCAGAGGGGCCGGCCCCTACAATGAGCAGTTCTTC. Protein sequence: CATSRGAGPYNEQFF.

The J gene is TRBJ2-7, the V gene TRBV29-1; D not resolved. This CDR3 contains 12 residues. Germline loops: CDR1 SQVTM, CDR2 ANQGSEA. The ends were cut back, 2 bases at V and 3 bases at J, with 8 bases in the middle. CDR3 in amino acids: CSVESEHYEQYF. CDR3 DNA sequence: TGCAGCGTTGAAAGTGAACACTACGAGCAGTACTTC.

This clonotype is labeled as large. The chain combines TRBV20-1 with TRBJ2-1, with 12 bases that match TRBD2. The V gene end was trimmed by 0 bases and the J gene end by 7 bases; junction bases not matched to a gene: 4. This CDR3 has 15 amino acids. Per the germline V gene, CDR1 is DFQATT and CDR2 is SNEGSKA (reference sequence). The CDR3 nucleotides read TGCAGTGCTAGAGATCGACTAGCGGGAGTAAATGAGCAGTTCTTC. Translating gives CSARDRLAGVNEQFF.

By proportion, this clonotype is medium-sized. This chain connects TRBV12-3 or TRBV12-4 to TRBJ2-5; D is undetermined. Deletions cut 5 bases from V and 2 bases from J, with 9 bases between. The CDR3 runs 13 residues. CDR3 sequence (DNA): TGTGCCAGCAGTCGTATCCAGCAAGAGACCCAGTACTTC. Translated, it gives CASSRIQQETQYF.

The CDR3 nucleotides read TGTGCCAGCAGCTTAGAAGGCAGCGGCACAGATACGCAGTATTTT. Translation: CASSLEGSGTDTQYF. The chain carries TRBV11-2 and TRBJ2-3; no clear D gene. Germline V gives CDR1 SGHAT, CDR2 FQNNGV. V was trimmed by 0 bases and J by 1 base, leaving 8 bases between them. The CDR3 runs to 15 residues.

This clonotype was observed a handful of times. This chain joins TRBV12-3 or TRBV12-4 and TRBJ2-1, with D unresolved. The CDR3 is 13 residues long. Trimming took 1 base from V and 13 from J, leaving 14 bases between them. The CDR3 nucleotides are TGTGCCAGCAGTTTAGTCCCGGATGTCCTACAGTTCTTC. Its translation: CASSLVPDVLQFF.

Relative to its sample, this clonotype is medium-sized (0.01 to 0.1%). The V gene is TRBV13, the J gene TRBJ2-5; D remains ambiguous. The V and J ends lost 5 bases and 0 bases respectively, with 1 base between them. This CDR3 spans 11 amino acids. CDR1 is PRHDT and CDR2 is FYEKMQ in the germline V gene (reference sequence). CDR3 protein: CASSDQETQYF. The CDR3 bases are TGTGCCAGCAGCGACCAAGAGACCCAGTACTTC.

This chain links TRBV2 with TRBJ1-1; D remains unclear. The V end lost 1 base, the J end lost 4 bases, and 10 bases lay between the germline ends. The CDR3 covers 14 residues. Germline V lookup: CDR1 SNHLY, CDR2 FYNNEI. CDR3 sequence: CASSEDRKGTEAFF. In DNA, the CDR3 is TGTGCCAGCAGTGAAGATAGAAAAGGCACTGAAGCTTTCTTT.

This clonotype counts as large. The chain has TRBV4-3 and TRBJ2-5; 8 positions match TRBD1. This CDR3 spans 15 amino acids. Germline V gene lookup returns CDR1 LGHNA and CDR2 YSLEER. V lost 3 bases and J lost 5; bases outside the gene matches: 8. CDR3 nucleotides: TGCGCCAGCAGCCACTCGACAGGGGCCGGGGAGACCCAGTACTTC. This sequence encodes CASSHSTGAGETQYF.

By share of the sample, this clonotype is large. DNA of the CDR3: TGTGCCAGCAGCTTAGGACTAGCGGCCTACGAGCAGTACTTC. Translated, it gives CASSLGLAAYEQYF. The rearrangement links TRBV7-2 to TRBJ2-7; 9 bases are a match to TRBD2. There are 14 residues in the CDR3. J was trimmed by 2 bases and V by 1 base; bases with no gene match: 0. The germline V gene encodes CDR1 SGHTA and CDR2 FQGNSA.

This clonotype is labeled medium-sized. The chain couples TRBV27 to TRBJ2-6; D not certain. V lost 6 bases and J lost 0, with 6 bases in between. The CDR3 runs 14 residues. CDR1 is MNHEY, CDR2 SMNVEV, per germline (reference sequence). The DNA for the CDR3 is TGTGCCAGCAGATATAGCTCTGGGGCCAACGTCCTGACTTTC. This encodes CASRYSSGANVLTF. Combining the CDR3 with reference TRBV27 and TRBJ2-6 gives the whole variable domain EAQVTQNPRYLITVTGKKLTVTCSQNMNHEYMSWYRQDPGLGLRQIYYSMNVEVTDKGDVPEGYKVSRKEKRNFPLILESPSPNQTSLYFCASRYSSGANVLTFGAGSRLTVL.

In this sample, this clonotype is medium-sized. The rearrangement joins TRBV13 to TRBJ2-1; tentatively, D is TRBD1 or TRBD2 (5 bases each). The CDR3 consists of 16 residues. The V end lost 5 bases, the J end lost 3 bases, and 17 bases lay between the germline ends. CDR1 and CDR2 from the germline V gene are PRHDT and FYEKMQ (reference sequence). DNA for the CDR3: TGTGCCAGCAGCGGACCCGGGACGGAGATCTACAATGAGCAGTTCTTC. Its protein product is CASSGPGTEIYNEQFF.

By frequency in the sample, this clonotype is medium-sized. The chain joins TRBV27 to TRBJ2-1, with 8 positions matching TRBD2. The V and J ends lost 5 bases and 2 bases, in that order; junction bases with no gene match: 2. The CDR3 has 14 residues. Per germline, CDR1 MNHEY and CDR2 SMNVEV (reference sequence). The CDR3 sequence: CASSPGGAYNEQFF. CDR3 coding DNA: TGTGCCAGCAGTCCCGGGGGGGCCTACAATGAGCAGTTCTTC.

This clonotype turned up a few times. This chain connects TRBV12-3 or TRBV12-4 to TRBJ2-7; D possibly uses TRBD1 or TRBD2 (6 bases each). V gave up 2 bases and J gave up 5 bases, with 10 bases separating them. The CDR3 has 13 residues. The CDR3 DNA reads TGTGCCAGCAGTTTATGGGGGGCAAACGAGCAGTACTTC. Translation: CASSLWGANEQYF.

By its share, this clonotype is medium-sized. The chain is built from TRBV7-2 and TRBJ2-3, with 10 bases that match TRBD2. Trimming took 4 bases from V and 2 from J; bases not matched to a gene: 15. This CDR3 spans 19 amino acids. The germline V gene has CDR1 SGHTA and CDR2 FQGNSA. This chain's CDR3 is CASSSPTSGKGPYTDTQYF. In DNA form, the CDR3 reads TGTGCCAGCAGCTCTCCTACTAGCGGGAAGGGGCCCTACACAGATACGCAGTATTTT.

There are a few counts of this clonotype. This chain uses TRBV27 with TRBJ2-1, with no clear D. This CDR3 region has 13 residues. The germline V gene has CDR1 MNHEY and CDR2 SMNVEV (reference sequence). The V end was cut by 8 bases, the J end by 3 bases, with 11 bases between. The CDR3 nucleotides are TGTGCCAGCTTAGACATACTCTACAATGAGCAGTTCTTC. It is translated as CASLDILYNEQFF.

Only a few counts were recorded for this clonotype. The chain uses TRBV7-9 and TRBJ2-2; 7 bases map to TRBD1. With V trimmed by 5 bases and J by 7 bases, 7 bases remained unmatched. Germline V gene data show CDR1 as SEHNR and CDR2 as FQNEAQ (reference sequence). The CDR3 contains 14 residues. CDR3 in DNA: TGTGCCAGCAGCCTTGGACAGGCTTACGGGGAGCTGTTTTTT. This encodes CASSLGQAYGELFF.

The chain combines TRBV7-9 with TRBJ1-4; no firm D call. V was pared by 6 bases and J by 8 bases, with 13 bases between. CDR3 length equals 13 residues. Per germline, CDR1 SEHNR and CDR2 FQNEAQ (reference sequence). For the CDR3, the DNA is TGTGCCAGCAGGTTGGGGTTGAGAGAAAAACTGTTTTTT. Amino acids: CASRLGLREKLFF.

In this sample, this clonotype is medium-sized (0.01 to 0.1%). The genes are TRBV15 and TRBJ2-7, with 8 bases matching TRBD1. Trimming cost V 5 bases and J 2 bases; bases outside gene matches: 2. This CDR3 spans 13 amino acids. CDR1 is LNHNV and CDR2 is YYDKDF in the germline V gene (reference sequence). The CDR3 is CATSGRGPYEQYF. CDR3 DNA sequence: TGTGCCACCAGCGGCAGGGGGCCCTACGAGCAGTACTTC.

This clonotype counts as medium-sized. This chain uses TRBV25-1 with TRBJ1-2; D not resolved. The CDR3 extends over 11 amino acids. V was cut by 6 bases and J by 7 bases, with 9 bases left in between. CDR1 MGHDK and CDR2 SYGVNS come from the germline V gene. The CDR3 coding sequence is TGTGCCAGCAGCAGAGGTGGTGGCTACACCTTC. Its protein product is CASSRGGGYTF.

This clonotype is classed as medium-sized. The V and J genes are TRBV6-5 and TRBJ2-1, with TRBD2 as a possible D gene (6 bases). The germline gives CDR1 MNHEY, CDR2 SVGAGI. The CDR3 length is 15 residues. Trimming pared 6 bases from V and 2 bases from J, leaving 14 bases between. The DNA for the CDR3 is TGTGCCAGCAGCTCCGGGACTCGCGCCTACAATGAGCAGTTCTTC. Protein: CASSSGTRAYNEQFF.

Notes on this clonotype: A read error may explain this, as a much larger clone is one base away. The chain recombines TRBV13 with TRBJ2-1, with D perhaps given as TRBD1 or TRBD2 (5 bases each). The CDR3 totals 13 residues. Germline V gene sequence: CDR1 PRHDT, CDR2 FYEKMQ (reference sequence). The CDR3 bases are TGTGCCAGCAGATTTCGGGACGCCAATGAGCGGTTCTTC. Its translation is CASRFRDANERFF.

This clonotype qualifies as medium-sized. CDR3 residues: CASSLEEFSYNSPLHF. CDR3 in DNA: TGTGCCAGCAGCTTGGAGGAGTTCTCCTATAATTCACCCCTCCACTTT. The rearrangement joins TRBV5-5 to TRBJ1-6; D gene unclear. V was cut by 0 bases and J by 0 bases, with 7 bases left in between. The CDR3 contains 16 residues. Germline CDR1 reads SGHKS; CDR2 reads YYEKEE (reference sequence).

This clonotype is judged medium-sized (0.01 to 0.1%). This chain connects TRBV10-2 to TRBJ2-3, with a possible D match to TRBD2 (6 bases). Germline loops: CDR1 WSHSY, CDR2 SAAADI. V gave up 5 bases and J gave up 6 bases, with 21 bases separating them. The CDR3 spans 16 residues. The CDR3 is CASSPPSGSGADTQYF. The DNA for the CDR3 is TGCGCCAGCAGTCCCCCTTCCGGTAGCGGAGCGGATACGCAGTATTTT.

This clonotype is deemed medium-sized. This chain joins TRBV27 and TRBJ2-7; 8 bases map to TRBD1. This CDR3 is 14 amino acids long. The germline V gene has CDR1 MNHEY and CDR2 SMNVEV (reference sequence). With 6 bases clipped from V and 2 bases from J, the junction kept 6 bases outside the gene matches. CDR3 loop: CASSDRGYTYEQYF. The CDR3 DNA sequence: TGTGCCAGCAGCGACAGGGGATATACCTACGAGCAGTACTTC.

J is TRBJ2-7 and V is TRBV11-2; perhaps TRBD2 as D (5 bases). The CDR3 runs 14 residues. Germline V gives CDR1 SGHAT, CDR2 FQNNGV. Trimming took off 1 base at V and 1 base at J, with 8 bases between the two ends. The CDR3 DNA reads TGTGCCAGCAGCTTAGCGGGGAGATCCTACGAGCAGTACTTC. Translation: CASSLAGRSYEQYF.

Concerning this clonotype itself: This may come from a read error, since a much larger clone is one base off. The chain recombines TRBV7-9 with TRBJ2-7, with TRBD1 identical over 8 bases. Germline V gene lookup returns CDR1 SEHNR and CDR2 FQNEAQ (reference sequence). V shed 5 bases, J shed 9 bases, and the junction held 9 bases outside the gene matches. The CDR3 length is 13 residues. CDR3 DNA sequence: TGTGCCAGCAGCCGACAGGGGTCCCACGTGCAGTACTTC. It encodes CASSRQGSHVQYF.

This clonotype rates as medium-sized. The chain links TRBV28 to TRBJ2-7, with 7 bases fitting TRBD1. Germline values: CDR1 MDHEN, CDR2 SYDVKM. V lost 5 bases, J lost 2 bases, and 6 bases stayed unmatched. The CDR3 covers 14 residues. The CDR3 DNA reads TGTGCCAGCAGTATGTCCGGGACAGCCTACGAGCAGTACTTC. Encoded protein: CASSMSGTAYEQYF.

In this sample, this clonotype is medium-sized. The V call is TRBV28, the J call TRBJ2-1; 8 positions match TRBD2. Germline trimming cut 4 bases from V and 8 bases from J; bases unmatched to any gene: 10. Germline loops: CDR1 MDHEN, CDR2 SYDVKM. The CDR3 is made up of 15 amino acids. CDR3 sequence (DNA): TGTGCCAGCAGTTCCCGAGGGACTAGGGGGGATGAGCAGTTCTTC. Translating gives CASSSRGTRGDEQFF. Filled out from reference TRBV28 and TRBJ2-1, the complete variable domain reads DVKVTQSSRYLVKRTGEKVFLECVQDMDHENMFWYRQDPGLGLRLIYFSYDVKMKEKGDIPEGYSVSREKKERFSLILESASTNQTSMYLCASSSRGTRGDEQFFGPGTRLTVL.